A selection of T cell receptor beta chains follows, all from one sample in a study of blood T cell repertoires in COVID-19. TCRdb's copy holds only in-frame clones and misses some; the assay was immunoSEQ multiplex PCR. The sample records 170,000 or so clones, roughly 79% being singletons. Sequencing used peripheral blood. These receptor sequences come from a woman aged 70-85 years with acute or convalescent COVID-19. The CDR3 runs from the conserved cysteine through the conserved F or W. Not every row has a clone size; where given, it reads once, few, many or a size class.

V gene	clone size	J gene	CDR3 protein
TRBV30	few	TRBJ2-7	CAWSVYSPPYEQYF
TRBV19	.	TRBJ2-1	CASSNPSGRNEQFF
TRBV19	.	TRBJ2-2	CASSPQDRYTGELFF
TRBV9	.	TRBJ2-2	CASSAGLAGGPRNTGELFF
TRBV15	.	TRBJ1-3	CATSKGRSGAGNTIYF
TRBV12-5	once	TRBJ2-1	CASNRLAGMSSYNEQFF
TRBV30	.	TRBJ1-3	CAWSYAGSGNTIYF
TRBV19	.	TRBJ1-1	CASSISGATEAFF
TRBV6-5	.	TRBJ2-7	CASSLRERVEQYF
TRBV4-2	.	TRBJ2-6	CASSLTESNAGANVLTF
TRBV7-2	.	TRBJ1-2	CASSLRTALNYGYTF
TRBV30	.	TRBJ2-1	CAWSVMGGGTYNEQFF
TRBV15	.	TRBJ2-5	CATSRVVAGTGSRETQYF
TRBV18	.	TRBJ2-1	CASSPRIVLADTGNEQFF
TRBV18	.	TRBJ2-7	CASSLDRGPLGEQYF
TRBV11-1	.	TRBJ1-1	CASSRDRDGEAFF
TRBV5-1	.	TRBJ2-7	CASSEDWTSYEQYF
TRBV20-1	.	TRBJ1-4	CSARYGQLFF
TRBV6-5	.	TRBJ2-7	CASSTAGGSSYEQYF
TRBV19	.	TRBJ1-5	CARPPFPGQGMNNQPQHF
TRBV27	.	TRBJ1-3	CASSLGTGATIYF
TRBV5-1	.	TRBJ2-1	CASNRVGRGNNEQFF
TRBV5-1	.	TRBJ2-2	CASSLGLAGPAGELFF
TRBV4-1	.	TRBJ1-2	CASSQEGQGLYGYTF
TRBV18	.	TRBJ1-1	CASSPPVRLGEAFF
TRBV5-1	once	TRBJ1-1	CASSFGDRTTEAFF
TRBV5-1	.	TRBJ2-3	CASSETSGRYDTQYF
TRBV19	.	TRBJ1-5	CASSLTGQSLNQRPQHF
TRBV7-9	.	TRBJ2-7	CASSRTSYEQYF
TRBV28	.	TRBJ2-5	CASSVGPGTTGGIQETQYF
TRBV5-1	.	TRBJ2-3	CACSTGLAGGTTSTDTQYF
TRBV6-6	.	TRBJ2-7	CASKGLAGESSYEQYF
TRBV18	few	TRBJ1-2	CASSPVTGRGLIYGYTF
TRBV27	.	TRBJ2-2	CASSSPTGVNTGELFF
TRBV27	.	TRBJ2-7	CATRTGGRSEQYF
TRBV6-6	.	TRBJ2-7	CASTLDGYEQYF
TRBV5-1	.	TRBJ2-7	CASSLGGGPLTYEQYF
TRBV5-1	.	TRBJ1-2	CASSLVTSNGYTF
TRBV27	.	TRBJ2-2	CASSTGLAVNTGELFF
TRBV3-1/TRBV3-2	.	TRBJ1-5	CASSQGTVQPQHF
TRBV27	.	TRBJ2-1	CASSETRYSREQFF
TRBV20-1	.	TRBJ2-1	CSASGDYHSSYNEQFF
TRBV2	few	TRBJ1-4	CASSEARGQGDEKLFF
TRBV27	.	TRBJ2-5	CASRQGPNGLETQYF
TRBV14	.	TRBJ1-1	CASSQIVTGALNTEAFF
TRBV7-2	few	TRBJ1-1	CASSSHTGEPTEAFF
TRBV30	.	TRBJ2-1	CAWSQHRVGEQFF
TRBV24-1	.	TRBJ2-5	CATSDPREGSETQYF
TRBV4-1	.	TRBJ2-7	CASSQDFGRDTYEQYF
TRBV19	.	TRBJ1-3	CASSGTISGNTIYF
TRBV5-5	once	TRBJ1-5	CASSLSQGNQPQHF
TRBV21-1	.	TRBJ2-3	CASRVTDWDTQYF
TRBV6-6	.	TRBJ2-2	CASTSGRSPNTGELFF
TRBV7-6	.	TRBJ2-7	CASSLRVDSEQYF